Following are 5 T cell receptor beta chains from one sample sequenced in a study of blood T cells in healthy people across ages. Combining a sample-barcoded 5' primer with a J-beta primer mix, a second PCR ran for roughly 7 to 12 cycles. TCRdb re-derived calls from the 5' RACE reads in MiXCR, one entry per CDR3 protein. The top ten hold about 20% of the sample, which has approximately 730,000 distinct CDR3 sequences, around 40% seen once. The specimen was blood. These receptors were collected from a woman aged 55 to 70 in good health.

The chain joins TRBV20-1 to TRBJ1-5; 10 bases align to TRBD1. The CDR3 is made up of 15 amino acids. Germline loops: CDR1 DFQATT, CDR2 SNEGSKA (reference sequence). V lost 2 bases and J lost 3; bases outside the gene matches: 4. CDR3: CSARRTGGINQPQHF. CDR3 DNA sequence: TGCAGTGCTAGAAGGACAGGGGGAATCAATCAGCCCCAGCATTTT.

This clonotype was observed a handful of times. The chain combines TRBV5-1 with TRBJ2-7; 7 positions match TRBD1. Germline V gives CDR1 SGHRS, CDR2 YFSETQ. V lost 3 bases and J lost 3; bases outside the gene matches: 9. The CDR3 is 15 residues long. The DNA for the CDR3 is TGCGCCAGCAGCTCCCGACAGGGTTTAAGCTACGAGCAGTACTTC. It specifies CASSSRQGLSYEQYF.

This clonotype occurred once. The gene calls are TRBV7-2 and TRBJ2-3; 7 bases map to TRBD1. The germline V gene encodes CDR1 SGHTA and CDR2 FQGNSA. This CDR3 is built from 16 residues. V was clipped by 5 bases and J by 1 base; unmatched bases: 9. The CDR3 region has the DNA TGTGCCAGCAGCCGGGTGGGGGACAGTCGCACAGATACGCAGTATTTT. It is translated as CASSRVGDSRTDTQYF.

J is TRBJ1-1 and V is TRBV7-9; 9 positions agree with TRBD1. V lost 5 bases to trimming and J lost 0 bases; unmatched junction nucleotides: 4. The germline gives CDR1 SEHNR, CDR2 FQNEAQ (reference sequence). This CDR3 is built from 15 residues. The CDR3: CASSDGQGMNTEAFF. The DNA for the CDR3 is TGTGCCAGCAGCGATGGACAGGGGATGAACACTGAAGCTTTCTTT.

The sample holds many counts of this clonotype. This rearrangement joins TRBV7-2 to TRBJ2-1; D call uncertain. Trimming removed 2 bases at V and 9 bases at J, with 8 bases between. CDR1 is SGHTA and CDR2 is FQGNSA in the germline V gene. CDR3 length: 12 residues. CDR3 in amino acids: CASSLSRIEQFF. DNA of the CDR3: TGTGCCAGCAGCTTATCCCGGATTGAGCAGTTCTTC.